Listed below are T cell receptor beta chains from one sample, sequenced in a study of human T cells and chemical hapten exposure. TCRdb passed the RACE reads through MiXCR, listing each CDR3 protein once. This table holds 90,000 or so distinct CDR3 sequences, 8.5% to 9% found once. Source: whole blood, taken in connection with sensitization to the hapten diphenylcyclopropenone (DPC). These receptors were obtained from a man aged 40-49 years with alopecia areata. Some clones in this sample may be carry-over from other donors' samples. Each CDR3 is given with its conserved first and last residue. D genes are given only for firm matches. Size values are once, few and many counts, or a class for expanded clones, and some rows have none.

TRBJ1-4,many,TRBV6-5,NA,CASSYSGVNEKLFF,TGTGCCAGCAGTTACTCTGGGGTTAATGAAAAACTGTTTTTT
TRBJ2-1,once,TRBV28,NA,CASSLTLLRGNPYNEQFF,TGTGCCAGCAGTTTAACCCTTCTCAGGGGAAATCCCTACAATGAGCAGTTCTTC
TRBJ2-3,NA,TRBV6-5,NA,CASSYSTTLGATDTQYF,TGTGCCAGCAGTTACTCCACGACTCTGGGGGCCACAGATACGCAGTATTTT
TRBJ2-7,NA,TRBV6-2/TRBV6-3,TRBD2,CASSPTSGRLTYEQYF,TGTGCCAGCAGTCCAACTAGCGGGAGGTTGACGTACGAGCAGTACTTC
TRBJ2-7,many,TRBV20-1,TRBD1,CSARDKDRTLLTYEQYF,TGCAGTGCTAGAGATAAGGACAGGACACTTCTGACCTACGAGCAGTACTTC
TRBJ2-3,NA,TRBV20-1,TRBD1,CSASTGGTITFTDTQYF,TGCAGTGCCTCGACAGGGGGCACAATCACATTCACAGATACGCAGTATTTT
TRBJ1-5,many,TRBV20-1,NA,CSAWAGNQPQHF,TGCAGTGCATGGGCAGGGAACCAGCCCCAGCATTTT
TRBJ2-2,NA,TRBV5-5,NA,CASSLTGPGELFF,TGTGCCAGCAGCCTTACAGGGCCCGGGGAGCTGTTTTTT
TRBJ2-7,few,TRBV6-2/TRBV6-3,NA,CASRLSLGDEQYF,TGTGCCAGCAGACTCTCCTTAGGGGACGAGCAGTACTTC
TRBJ1-2,NA,TRBV7-6,NA,CASSLDGGGYGYTF,TGTGCCAGCAGCTTAGACGGGGGTGGCTATGGCTACACCTTC
TRBJ1-2,many,TRBV6-5,TRBD1,CASSPDRVAEGYTF,TGTGCCAGCAGTCCTGACAGGGTGGCGGAAGGCTACACCTTC
TRBJ1-3,many,TRBV6-1,TRBD1,CASRRTGPGNTIYF,TGTGCCAGCAGAAGGACAGGTCCAGGAAACACCATATATTTT
TRBJ2-3,NA,TRBV2,NA,CASAPVLSTDTQYF,TGTGCCAGCGCTCCGGTACTGAGCACAGATACGCAGTATTTT
TRBJ2-7,many,TRBV28,NA,CASIGGALYEQYF,TGTGCCAGCATTGGGGGCGCGCTCTACGAGCAGTACTTC
TRBJ1-4,many,TRBV6-1,NA,CASSESSGASNEKLFF,TGTGCCAGCAGTGAATCTTCAGGGGCCTCTAATGAAAAACTGTTTTTT
TRBJ1-2,NA,TRBV6-5,NA,CASSYFGRAYGYTF,TGTGCCAGCAGTTACTTCGGCAGGGCCTATGGCTACACCTTC
TRBJ2-3,many,TRBV20-1,TRBD2,CSAREAGVVTQYF,TGCAGTGCTAGAGAAGCGGGAGTTGTTACGCAGTATTTT
TRBJ2-3,many,TRBV10-3,NA,CAISPPADTQYF,TGTGCCATCAGTCCCCCGGCAGATACGCAGTATTTT
TRBJ2-1,many,TRBV7-6,NA,CASSLTQIGNEQFF,TGTGCCAGCAGCTTAACCCAGATAGGGAATGAGCAGTTCTTC
TRBJ2-3,few,TRBV7-9,NA,CASTPLDTQYF,TGTGCCAGCACCCCCCTAGATACGCAGTATTTT
TRBJ1-1,NA,TRBV7-9,NA,CASSFGVTEAFF,TGTGCCAGCAGCTTCGGGGTCACTGAAGCTTTCTTT
TRBJ1-2,many,TRBV20-1,NA,CSARAGAYGYTF,TGCAGTGCTAGGGCAGGAGCCTATGGCTACACCTTC
TRBJ2-7,NA,TRBV20-1,TRBD2,CSATLAGVGEQYF,TGCAGTGCTACACTAGCGGGAGTGGGGGAGCAGTACTTC